These 9 T cell receptor beta chains were all obtained from the same sample, sequenced in a study of blood T cell repertoires in COVID-19. Profiled with immunoSEQ multiplex PCR; TCRdb holds only in-frame clones, not every one. This table has about 120,000 clones, 85% appearing once. The sequencing input was peripheral blood. The receptors stem from a human donor in a cohort sampled during active COVID-19.

This clone showed up many times. The chain recombines TRBV4-1 with TRBJ1-1, with D possibly matching TRBD1 (5 bases). Trimming stripped 0 bases from V and 1 base from J, with 21 bases between. Germline CDR1 MGHRA, CDR2 YSYEKL. The CDR3 has 19 amino acids. CDR3 region: CASSQDGGALRVGNTEAFF. CDR3 DNA sequence: TGCGCCAGCAGCCAAGATGGCGGGGCCCTTAGAGTAGGGAACACTGAAGCTTTCTTT.

This clone has only one observation. This chain uses TRBV6-5 with TRBJ2-1; 8 nucleotides line up with TRBD1. The CDR3 has 15 residues. CDR1 and CDR2 from the germline V gene are MNHEY and SVGAGI. The junction had 9 bases not matched to a gene; V was cut back by 4 bases and J by 7 bases. Here the CDR3 DNA reads TGTGCCAGCAGTTCCCTTGGACAGGGTGTTAATGAGCAGTTCTTC. This encodes CASSSLGQGVNEQFF.

This chain joins TRBV6-6 and TRBJ2-1; the match to TRBD2 covers 11 bases. Germline V gives CDR1 MNHNY, CDR2 SVGAGI (reference sequence). The J segment lost 9 bases and the V segment lost 5 bases, leaving 12 bases of the junction unmatched. The CDR3 consists of 16 residues. The CDR3 spells CASSHIAGGPLSEQFF. CDR3 in DNA: TGTGCCAGCAGTCATATAGCGGGGGGGCCATTGAGTGAGCAGTTCTTC.

This chain connects TRBV14 to TRBJ1-3; the D is unclear. Trimming removed 2 bases from V and 0 bases from J, with 5 bases in between. The CDR3 totals 14 residues. In germline, CDR1 is SGHDN, CDR2 FVKESK. The CDR3 sequence: CASSQPGSGNTIYF. CDR3 DNA sequence: TGTGCCAGCAGCCAACCAGGCTCTGGAAACACCATATATTTT.

This clone was seen a single time. The chain recombines TRBV7-2 with TRBJ2-7, with a tentative D call TRBD2 (6 bases). The CDR3 loop spans 13 amino acids. V was shortened by 6 bases and J by 11 bases, with 20 bases between the two germline ends. Germline V CDR1 and CDR2: SGHTA, FQGNSA. In DNA form, the CDR3 reads TGTGCCAGCAGTCCAAGGGGTTACGGGGAGGAGTACTTC. Protein: CASSPRGYGEEYF.

The chain has TRBV5-1 and TRBJ1-1; 9 nucleotides match TRBD1. The CDR3 sequence is 18 residues long. The V and J ends lost 0 bases and 1 base, in that order; junction bases with no gene match: 10. Looked up from germline, CDR1 is SGHRS and CDR2 is YFSETQ. The DNA of the CDR3 is TGCGCCAGCAGCTTGGCATACGGGACAGGGTACGGGAACACTGAAGCTTTCTTT. Its protein product is CASSLAYGTGYGNTEAFF.

As concerns this clone: This CDR3 is also generated by other DNA sequences in the sample. The DNA for the CDR3 is TGCGCCAGCAGCCAAGATAGCGGGGGGAATGAGCAGTTCTTC. Amino acid sequence: CASSQDSGGNEQFF. V usage is TRBV4-3 and J usage is TRBJ2-1; 10 bases align to TRBD2. This CDR3 region has 14 residues. J was trimmed by 7 bases and V by 0 bases; bases with no gene match: 0. CDR1 LGHNA and CDR2 YSLEER come from the germline V gene.

The chain has TRBV7-2 and TRBJ2-5; D is unclear. From germline, CDR1 is SGHTA and CDR2 FQGNSA. Trimming took off 5 bases at V and 2 bases at J, with 3 bases between the two ends. The CDR3 has 11 residues. CDR3 DNA: TGTGCCAGCAGCCGGCAAGAGACCCAGTACTTC. The encoded protein is CASSRQETQYF.

The J gene is TRBJ2-7, the V gene TRBV2, with TRBD1 identical over 8 bases. V lost 4 bases to trimming and J lost 3 bases; unmatched junction nucleotides: 8. Per germline, CDR1 SNHLY and CDR2 FYNNEI. There are 15 residues in the CDR3. CDR3 sequence: CASSGARTGSYEQYF. CDR3 coding DNA: TGTGCCAGCAGTGGGGCCCGGACAGGGAGCTACGAGCAGTACTTC. Looking up the rest from reference TRBV2 and TRBJ2-7 gives the full variable domain: EPEVTQTPSHQVTQMGQEVILRCVPISNHLYFYWYRQILGQKVEFLVSFYNNEISEKSEIFDDQFSVERPDGSNFTLKIRSTKLEDSAMYFCASSGARTGSYEQYFGPGTRLTVT.